This TCR beta chain appears in the sequencing data of a study of T cell changes during pregnancy in multiple sclerosis. Assay used: immunoSEQ multiplex PCR; TCRdb lists only in-frame clones, some missing. In the table there are 65,000 to 95,000 clones, approximately 95% of which are singletons. The clonotype comes from a female donor in good health, enrolled as a control in a pregnancy study. The sequences come from peripheral blood, collected in the second trimester of pregnancy.

The CDR3 DNA sequence: TGCGCCAGCAGCCAACTACAGGGGAGTGTACAGCCCCAGCATTTT. Translated: CASSQLQGSVQPQHF. J is TRBJ1-5 and V is TRBV4-1; 7 nucleotides agree with TRBD1. The V and J ends lost 2 bases and 7 bases, in that order; junction bases with no gene match: 8. Per germline, CDR1 MGHRA and CDR2 YSYEKL. This CDR3 has 15 residues.